This section outlines one T cell receptor beta chain sequence together with its context. In the source study's methods: Quantification of nucleated cells was approximated via reference gene primer amplification. Using immunoSEQ multiplex PCR, the repertoire was profiled, and TCRdb retains in-frame clones only, with some absent. The V and J calls and clone size are taken from that table; D and trimming were inferred from the DNA. The sample contains more than 400,000 clones, around 91% of which appear only once. The source of the sample is a study of blood T cell repertoires in COVID-19. V lost 4 bases, J lost 13 bases, and 5 bases stayed unmatched. Germline CDR1 SQVTM, CDR2 ANQGSEA. CDR3 size: 11 residues. Those who participated ranged in age from about 18 to 89 years and resided in about two dozen US areas.

The chain combines TRBV29-1 with TRBJ1-4, with 8 bases matching TRBD1. Sequences were obtained from PBMCs or T cells enriched from blood (not recorded which). This clonotype was sampled from a man younger than 35 who had recovered from COVID-19. CDR3 residues: CSVGQGLGLFF. DNA of the CDR3: TGCAGCGTTGGACAGGGGTTAGGACTGTTTTTT.